This TCR beta chain was recovered during a study of T cells in Graves' hyperthyroidism and ophthalmopathy. This clonotype has a count of ten or more. Its antigen remains unknown. Overall study findings and caveats: Ophthalmopathy was identified by the model a median around 6 months ahead of onset. Among thyroid clonotypes expanded above 0.001, most also appeared in blood.

From RNA transcripts, TCR beta CDR3 regions were amplified. HTBI primers were employed in a first-round RT-PCR of the TCR CDR3. From the multiplex PCR reads, TCRdb called clonotypes with MiXCR, one entry per CDR3 protein. This table has about 350,000 distinct CDR3 sequences, 18% appearing once. Uncontrolled infection, other autoimmune disease, pregnancy and lactation each barred patients from inclusion. Approximately 9.3 ml of fresh peripheral blood supplied the PBMCs. This clonotype originated in a woman aged 40 to 55 with Graves' ophthalmopathy. Material: blood.

Here the CDR3 DNA reads TGTGCCAGCAGTCAAATAGGGGAGGCTTTCTTT. Its translation: CASSQIGEAFF. The chain links TRBV12-3 or TRBV12-4 to TRBJ1-1, with a tentative D call TRBD1 (5 bases). V was cut by 5 bases and J by 11 bases, with 12 bases left in between. The CDR3 length is 11 residues.